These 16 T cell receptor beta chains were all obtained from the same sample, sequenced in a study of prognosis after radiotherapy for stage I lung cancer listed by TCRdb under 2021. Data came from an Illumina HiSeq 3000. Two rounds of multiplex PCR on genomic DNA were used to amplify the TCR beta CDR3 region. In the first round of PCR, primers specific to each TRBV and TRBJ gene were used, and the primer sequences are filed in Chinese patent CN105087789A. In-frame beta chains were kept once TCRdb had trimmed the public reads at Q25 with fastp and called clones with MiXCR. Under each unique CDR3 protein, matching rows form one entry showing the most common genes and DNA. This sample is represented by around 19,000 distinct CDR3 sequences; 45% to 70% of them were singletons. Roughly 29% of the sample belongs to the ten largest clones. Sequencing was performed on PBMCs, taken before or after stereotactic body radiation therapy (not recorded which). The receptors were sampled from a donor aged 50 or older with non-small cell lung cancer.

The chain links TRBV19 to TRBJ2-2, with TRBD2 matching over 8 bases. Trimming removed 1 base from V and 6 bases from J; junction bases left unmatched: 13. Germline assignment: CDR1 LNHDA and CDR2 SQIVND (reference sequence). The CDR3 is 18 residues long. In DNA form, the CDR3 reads TGTGCCAGTAGTATAGGTCGGACGACTAGCGTGATACCCGGGGAGCTGTTTTTT. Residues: CASSIGRTTSVIPGELFF.

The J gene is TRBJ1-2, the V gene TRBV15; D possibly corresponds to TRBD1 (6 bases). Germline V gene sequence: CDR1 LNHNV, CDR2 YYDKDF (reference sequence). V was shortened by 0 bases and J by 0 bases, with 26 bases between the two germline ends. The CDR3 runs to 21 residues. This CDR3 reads CATSREDSSWGRDQANYGYTF. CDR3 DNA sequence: TGTGCCACCAGCAGAGAGGACAGTTCCTGGGGCCGAGATCAAGCTAACTATGGCTACACCTTC. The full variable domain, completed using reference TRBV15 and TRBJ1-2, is DAMVIQNPRYQVTQFGKPVTLSCSQTLNHNVMYWYQQKSSQAPKLLFHYYDKDFNNEADTPDNFQSRRPNTSFCFLDIRSPGLGDTAMYLCATSREDSSWGRDQANYGYTFGSGTRLTVV.

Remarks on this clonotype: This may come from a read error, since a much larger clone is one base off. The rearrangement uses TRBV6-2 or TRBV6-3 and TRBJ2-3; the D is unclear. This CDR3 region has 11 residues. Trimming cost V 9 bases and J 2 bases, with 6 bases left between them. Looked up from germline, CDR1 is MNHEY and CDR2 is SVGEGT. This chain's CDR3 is CARDLTDTQYF. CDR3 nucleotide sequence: TGTGCCAGAGATCTCACAGATACGCAGTATTTT.

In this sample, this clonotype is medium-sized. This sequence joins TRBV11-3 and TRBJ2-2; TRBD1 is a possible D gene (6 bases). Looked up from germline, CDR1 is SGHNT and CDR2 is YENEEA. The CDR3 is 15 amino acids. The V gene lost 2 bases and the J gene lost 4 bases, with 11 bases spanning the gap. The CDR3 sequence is CASSLRGMFTGELFF. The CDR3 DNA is TGTGCCAGCAGCTTAAGGGGGATGTTCACCGGGGAGCTGTTTTTT.

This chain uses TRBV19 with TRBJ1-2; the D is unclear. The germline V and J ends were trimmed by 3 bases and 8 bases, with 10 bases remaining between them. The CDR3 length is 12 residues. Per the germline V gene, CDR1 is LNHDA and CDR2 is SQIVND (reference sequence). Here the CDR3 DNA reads TGTGCCAGTAGTATGGGAATCGAGGGCTACACCTTC. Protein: CASSMGIEGYTF.

The CDR3: CASIWTANEQYF. The CDR3 bases are TGTGCCAGCATCTGGACAGCAAACGAGCAGTACTTC. The chain carries TRBV9 and TRBJ2-7, with D possibly being TRBD1 (6 bases). V shed 6 bases and J shed 5 bases, with 12 bases lying between them. Germline lookup yields CDR1 SGDLS and CDR2 YYNGEE. This CDR3 comprises 12 residues.

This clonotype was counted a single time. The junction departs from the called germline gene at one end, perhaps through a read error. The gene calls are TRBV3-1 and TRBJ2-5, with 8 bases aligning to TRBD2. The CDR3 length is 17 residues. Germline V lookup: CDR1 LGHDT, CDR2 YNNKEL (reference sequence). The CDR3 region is CASSQFKTSVTQETRYF. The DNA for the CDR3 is TGTGCCAGCAGCCAGTTCAAGACTAGCGTGACACAAGAGACCCGGTACTTC.

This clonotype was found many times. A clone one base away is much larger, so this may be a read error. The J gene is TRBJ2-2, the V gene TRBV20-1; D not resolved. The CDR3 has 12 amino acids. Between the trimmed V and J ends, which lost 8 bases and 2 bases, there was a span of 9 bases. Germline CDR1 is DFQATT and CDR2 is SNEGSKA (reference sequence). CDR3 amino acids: CSMYYNTGELFF. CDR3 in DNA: TGCAGTATGTACTACAACACCGGGGAGCTGTTTTTT.

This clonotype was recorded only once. CDR3 bases: TGTGCCTGGAGTGTGGACAGTGGCACTGAAAAACTGTTTTTT. This sequence encodes CAWSVDSGTEKLFF. The chain combines TRBV30 with TRBJ1-4, with D possibly matching TRBD1 (6 bases). Germline lookup yields CDR1 GTSNPN and CDR2 SVGIG (reference sequence). The CDR3 has 14 amino acids. The germline V and J ends were trimmed by 0 bases and 7 bases, with 12 bases remaining between them. Looking up the rest from reference TRBV30 and TRBJ1-4 gives the full variable domain: SQTIHQWPATLVQPVGSPLSLECTVEGTSNPNLYWYRQAAGRGLQLLFYSVGIGQISSEVPQNLSASRPQDRQFILSSKKLLLSDSGFYLCAWSVDSGTEKLFFGSGTQLSVL.

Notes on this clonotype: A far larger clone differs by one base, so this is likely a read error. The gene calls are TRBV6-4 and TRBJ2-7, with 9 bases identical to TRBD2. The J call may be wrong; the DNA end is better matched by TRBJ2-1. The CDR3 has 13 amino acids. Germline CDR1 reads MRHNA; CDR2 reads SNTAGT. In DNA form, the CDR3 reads TGTGCCAGCGGTGAAGCTAGCGGGACGGGGCAGTTCTTC. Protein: CASGEASGTGQFF.

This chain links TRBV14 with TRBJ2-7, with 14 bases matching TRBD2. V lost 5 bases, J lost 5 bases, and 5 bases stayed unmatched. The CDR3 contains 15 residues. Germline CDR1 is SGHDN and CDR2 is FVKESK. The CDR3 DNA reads TGTGCCAGCAGCAGGGGACTAGCGGGAGTAGACGAGCAGTACTTC. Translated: CASSRGLAGVDEQYF.

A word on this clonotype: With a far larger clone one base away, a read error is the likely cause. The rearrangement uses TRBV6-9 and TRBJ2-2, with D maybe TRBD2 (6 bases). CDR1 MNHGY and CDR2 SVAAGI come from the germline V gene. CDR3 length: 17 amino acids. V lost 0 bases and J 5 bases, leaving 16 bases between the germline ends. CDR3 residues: CASSYSRDPRWTGELFF. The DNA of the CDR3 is TGTGCCAGCAGTTATTCGCGGGATCCTCGATGGACCGGGGAGCTGTTTTTT.

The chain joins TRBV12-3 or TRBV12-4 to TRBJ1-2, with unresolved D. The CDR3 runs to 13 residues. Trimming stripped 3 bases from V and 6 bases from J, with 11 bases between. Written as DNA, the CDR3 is TGTGCCAGCAGTTTCCGGAACTCGAATGGCTACACCTTC. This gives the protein CASSFRNSNGYTF.

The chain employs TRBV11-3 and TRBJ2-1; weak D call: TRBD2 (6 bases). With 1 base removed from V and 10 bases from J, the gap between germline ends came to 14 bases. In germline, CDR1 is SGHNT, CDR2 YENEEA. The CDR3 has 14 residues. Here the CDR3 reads CASSLVSGVGEQFF. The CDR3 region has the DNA TGTGCCAGCAGCTTAGTGTCGGGAGTAGGAGAGCAGTTCTTC.

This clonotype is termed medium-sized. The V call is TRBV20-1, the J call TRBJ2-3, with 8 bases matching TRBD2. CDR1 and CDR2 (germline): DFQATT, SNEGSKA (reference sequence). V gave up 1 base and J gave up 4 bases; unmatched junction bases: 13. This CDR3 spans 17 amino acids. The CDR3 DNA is TGCAGTGCTAGAGGTGGACTAGCCTCCTCAAGGCCAGATACGCAGTATTTT. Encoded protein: CSARGGLASSRPDTQYF.

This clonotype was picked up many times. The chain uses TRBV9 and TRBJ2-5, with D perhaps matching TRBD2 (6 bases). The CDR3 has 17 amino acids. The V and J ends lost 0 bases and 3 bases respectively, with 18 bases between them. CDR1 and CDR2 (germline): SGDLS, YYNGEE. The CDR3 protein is CASSVGGSAGREETQYF. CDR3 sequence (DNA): TGTGCCAGCAGCGTAGGTGGATCGGCGGGGCGGGAAGAGACCCAGTACTTC.